This T cell receptor beta chain was found in a study of OX40 agonist ivuxolimab in advanced cancers. Study information: Patients were approximately 80% male with ages roughly 23 to 79, mean roughly 55.

Clones were read by immunoSEQ multiplex PCR, and TCRdb kept only the in-frame ones, dropping some. The sample has roughly 20,000 clones, about 83% seen once. The study, taken as a whole, reports: Blood T cells, both CD4+ and CD8+, expanded clonally by week 6 at 0.1 to 3.0 mg/kg.

V was trimmed by 3 bases and J by 5 bases, leaving 12 bases between them. Germline assignment: CDR1 SGHNT and CDR2 YYREEE (reference sequence). CDR3 size: 13 residues. This clone was observed a single time. Its antigen is unidentified. The material was CD4+ or CD8+ T cells sorted from blood, obtained in a trial of the OX40 agonist ivuxolimab. V and J are TRBV5-4 and TRBJ2-7; D remains unclear. The clonotype originates from an adult with an advanced solid tumor such as melanoma, head and neck, liver or kidney cancer. As DNA, the CDR3 is TGTGCCAGCAGCTCAGATCGGGTCCACGAGCAGTACTTC. Residues: CASSSDRVHEQYF.